This TCR beta chain emerged from a study of T-cell memory formation after mild COVID-19. For the study at large: TCR clustering was largely donor specific. Notes on the study in general: While clones contracting from day 15 to 85 were balanced between CD4 and CD8, later expanders leaned CD4+. Researchers found some responding clones in pre-infection memory, a sign that cross-reactive memory joined.

One entry per CDR3 protein results from TCRdb running MiXCR on the 5' RACE reads. The table lists about 45,000 distinct CDR3 sequences, 7.5% to 10% of them singletons. This clonotype was seen repeatedly, ten times or more. Antigen specificity is unknown. This CDR3 region has 17 residues. Germline assignment: CDR1 SGHRS and CDR2 YFSETQ. Between the trimmed V and J ends, which lost 0 bases and 2 bases, there was a span of 14 bases. The TCR sequence derives from an adult woman who had mild COVID-19 (a few samples of this study predate the infection). Cell type and time point are not known. The specimen sequenced was PBMCs or a T cell subset sorted from them (not recorded which). J is TRBJ2-2 and V is TRBV5-1, with a tentative D call TRBD2 (6 bases). Written as DNA, the CDR3 is TGCGCCAGCAGCTTGGTTCCCAGCGGGCACAACACCGGGGAGCTGTTTTTT. It specifies CASSLVPSGHNTGELFF.